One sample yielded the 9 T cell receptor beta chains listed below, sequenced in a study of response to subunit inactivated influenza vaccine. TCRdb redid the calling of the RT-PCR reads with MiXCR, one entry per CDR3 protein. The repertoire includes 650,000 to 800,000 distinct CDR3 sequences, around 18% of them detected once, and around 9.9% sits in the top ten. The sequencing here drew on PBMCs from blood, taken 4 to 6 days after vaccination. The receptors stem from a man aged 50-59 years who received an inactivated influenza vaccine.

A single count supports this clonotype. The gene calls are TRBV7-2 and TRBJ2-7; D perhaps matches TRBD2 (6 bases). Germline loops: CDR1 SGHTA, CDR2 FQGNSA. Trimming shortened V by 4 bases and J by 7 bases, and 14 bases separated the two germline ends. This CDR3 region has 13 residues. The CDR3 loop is CASSSLAGREQYF. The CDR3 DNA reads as TGTGCCAGCAGCTCATTGGCAGGGAGGGAGCAGTACTTC.

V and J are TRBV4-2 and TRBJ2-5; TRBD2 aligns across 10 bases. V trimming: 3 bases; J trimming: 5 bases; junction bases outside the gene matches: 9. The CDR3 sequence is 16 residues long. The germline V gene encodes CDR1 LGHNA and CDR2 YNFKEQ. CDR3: CASSQELAGSGETQYF. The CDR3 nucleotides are TGTGCCAGCAGCCAGGAACTAGCGGGGTCCGGGGAGACCCAGTACTTC.

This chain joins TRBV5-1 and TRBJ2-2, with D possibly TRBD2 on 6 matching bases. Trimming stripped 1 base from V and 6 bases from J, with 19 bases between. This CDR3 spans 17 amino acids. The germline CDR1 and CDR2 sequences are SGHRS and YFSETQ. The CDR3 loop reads CASSLPSGMRGAGELFF. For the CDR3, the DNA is TGCGCCAGCAGCTTGCCCTCAGGGATGCGGGGAGCCGGGGAGCTGTTTTTT.

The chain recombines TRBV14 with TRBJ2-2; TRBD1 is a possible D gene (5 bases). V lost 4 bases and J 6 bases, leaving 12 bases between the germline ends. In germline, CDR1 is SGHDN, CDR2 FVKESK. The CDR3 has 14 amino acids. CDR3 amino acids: CASSPSGHAGELFF. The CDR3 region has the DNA TGTGCCAGCAGCCCCTCAGGGCACGCCGGGGAGCTGTTTTTT.

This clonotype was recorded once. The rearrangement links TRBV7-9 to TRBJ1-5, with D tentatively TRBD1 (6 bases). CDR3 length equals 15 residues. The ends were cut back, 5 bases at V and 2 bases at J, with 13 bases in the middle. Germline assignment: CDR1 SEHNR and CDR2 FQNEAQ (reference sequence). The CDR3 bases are TGTGCCAGCAGCGCGGGACAAAATCGCAATCAGCCCCAGCATTTT. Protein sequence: CASSAGQNRNQPQHF.

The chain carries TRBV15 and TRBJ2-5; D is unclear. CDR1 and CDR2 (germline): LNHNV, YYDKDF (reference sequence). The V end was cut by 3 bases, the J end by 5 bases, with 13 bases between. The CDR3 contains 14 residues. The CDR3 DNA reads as TGTGCCACCAGCAGTGGATACTGGGATGAGACCCAGTACTTC. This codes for CATSSGYWDETQYF.

In nucleotides, the CDR3 is TGTGCCAGCGGCAAAGCGGGTGGAACCTACGAGCAGTACTTC. Amino acids: CASGKAGGTYEQYF. V gene TRBV6-2 or TRBV6-3 combines with J gene TRBJ2-7, with D possibly matching TRBD2 (6 bases). Germline CDR1 and CDR2: MNHEY and SVGEGT. V was clipped by 8 bases and J by 2 bases, with 16 bases between them. The length of the CDR3 is 14 residues.

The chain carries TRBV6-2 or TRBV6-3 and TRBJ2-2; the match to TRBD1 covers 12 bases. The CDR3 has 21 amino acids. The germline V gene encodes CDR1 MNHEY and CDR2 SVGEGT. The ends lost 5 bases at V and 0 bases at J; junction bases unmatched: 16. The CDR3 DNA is TGTGCCAGCAGTATCCCCGGGACAGGGGGCATACTCAATCCGAACACCGGGGAGCTGTTTTTT. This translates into CASSIPGTGGILNPNTGELFF.

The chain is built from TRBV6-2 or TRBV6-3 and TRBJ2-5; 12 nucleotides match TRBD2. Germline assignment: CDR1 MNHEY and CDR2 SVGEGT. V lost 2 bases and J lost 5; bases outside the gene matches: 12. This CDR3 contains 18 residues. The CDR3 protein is CASSYRLAGGSLVETQYF. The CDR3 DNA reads TGTGCCAGCAGTTACCGTCTAGCGGGAGGGTCCCTGGTGGAGACCCAGTACTTC.